Listed here is a single T cell receptor beta chain. The antigen is undetermined. This entry is derived from a study of OX40 agonist ivuxolimab in advanced cancers. For the study at large: Earlier anti-PD-1, anti-PD-L1 or anti-CTLA-4 therapy was permitted; about 44% had received some.

Germline CDR1 ENHRY, CDR2 SYGVKD. This CDR3 contains 14 residues. Method: immunoSEQ multiplex PCR; TCRdb's copy keeps in-frame clones and lacks some. The sample has 99,000 or so clones; less than 85% are singletons. Study-level results: The study observed clonal expansion of CD4+ and CD8+ blood T cells by week 6 at 0.1 to 3.0 mg/kg. In general, CD8+ T cells held more expanded clones than CD4+ did, on average.

The specimen was CD4+ or CD8+ T cells sorted from blood, collected in a trial of the OX40 agonist ivuxolimab. The receptor was derived from an adult with an advanced solid tumor such as melanoma, head and neck, liver or kidney cancer. The rearrangement joins TRBV10-3 to TRBJ2-5; 14 nucleotides match TRBD2. The J call may not be correct, given that the DNA end is closer to TRBJ2-7. The DNA for the CDR3 is TGTGCCATCAGGGCGGGACTAGCGGGGGACGAGCAGTACTTC. This gives the protein CAIRAGLAGDEQYF.